The T cell receptor beta chain under discussion was sequenced for a study of blood T cells in healthy people across ages. Then a second PCR, running roughly 6 to 12 cycles, was carried out with a sample-barcoded 5' primer and a J-beta primer mix. TCRdb independently ran MiXCR on the 5' RACE reads; one entry per CDR3 protein. Of about 640,000 distinct CDR3 sequences in the sample, about 53% were seen once. As to this clonotype: Its matching antigen is unknown.

This CDR3 has 14 amino acids. Germline V lookup: CDR1 MNHEY, CDR2 SVGEGT. Donors each provided around 9 milliliters of peripheral blood. Study conclusions and caveats: Observed TCR beta diversity per million T cells went down as age went up. This fall followed a roughly linear course with age.

The receptor's source is a man aged 55 to 70 in good health. The genes are TRBV6-2 or TRBV6-3 and TRBJ2-4, with 10 nucleotides matching TRBD1. The closer fit of TRBJ2-7 to the DNA end suggests the J call may be wrong. Sample: blood. The CDR3, as DNA: TGTGCCAGCAAATCTGGGACAGGGGTCCACGAGCAGTACTTC. It codes for CASKSGTGVHEQYF.